The rows below give T cell receptor beta chains drawn from one sample of a study of molecular identifiers for immune sequencing clone quantification. MiXCR was run by TCRdb on the PCR reads, yielding one entry per CDR3 protein. This sample has about half a million distinct CDR3 sequences; about 22% occur once, and the top ten carry 0.7% to 1%. The sequencing input was naive CD8+ T cells from blood, with Jurkat cell RNA spiked in. The receptors here all came from a human donor in good health. Some libraries in this study had Jurkat cell RNA spiked in. Each CDR3 is given with its conserved first and last residue. A D gene is named only where the DNA matches it firmly. Rows give clone size only sometimes, using once, few, many, or a class for an expanded clone.

d_call clone_size j_call v_call cdr3_nt cdr3_aa
. many TRBJ1-3 TRBV4-1 TGCGCCAGCAGCCAAGATTCACAGGCAACAGGCTCACCTGGAAACACCATATATTTT CASSQDSQATGSPGNTIYF
. many TRBJ1-3 TRBV7-2 TGTGCCAGCAGCCGAAAAGAAGTCCAATGGGGAAACACCATATATTTT CASSRKEVQWGNTIYF
TRBD2 many TRBJ2-3 TRBV20-1 TGCAGTGCTACGACTAGCGGAGGAACGCAGTATTTT CSATTSGGTQYF
TRBD2 few TRBJ2-7 TRBV18 TGTGCCAGCTCACCGGCTAGCGGGAGCCTCGAGCAGTACTTC CASSPASGSLEQYF
TRBD2 . TRBJ2-3 TRBV6-5 TGTGCCAGCAGTTATGTAGCGGGGGAGACAGATACGCAGTATTTT CASSYVAGETDTQYF
TRBD1 . TRBJ1-1 TRBV6-6 TGTGCCAGCAAGGACAGGGAATTCACTGAAGCTTTCTTT CASKDREFTEAFF
TRBD1 few TRBJ1-5 TRBV4-2 TGTGCCAGCAGCCCCCGGGACAGTGTCAGCAATCAGCCCCAGCATTTT CASSPRDSVSNQPQHF
. few TRBJ2-2 TRBV15 TGTGCCACCAGCAGAGCCCAGATCGGGGGCACCGGGGAGCTGTTTTTT CATSRAQIGGTGELFF
. many TRBJ1-5 TRBV12-3/TRBV12-4 TGTGCCAGCAGTACCCTGGAAGCAGGGGCGGAGGTACAGCCCCAGCATTTT CASSTLEAGAEVQPQHF
TRBD2 few TRBJ2-2 TRBV28 TGTGCCAGCAGTTTTGTACTCGAGCGGGGGGGCCTTGATTCCGGGGAGCTGTTTTTT CASSFVLERGGLDSGELFF
TRBD2 few TRBJ2-2 TRBV5-4 TGTGCCAGCAGCAGCCTGCTCGGGGCGGGGGGAAGGTCCACCGGGGAGCTGTTTTTT CASSSLLGAGGRSTGELFF
. . TRBJ1-1 TRBV6-1 TGTGCCAGCAGTGAATGGACCACTGAAGCTTTCTTT CASSEWTTEAFF
TRBD1 . TRBJ1-2 TRBV27 TGTGCCAGCAGTGCCACAGGGGGCGCGGACGGCTACACCTTC CASSATGGADGYTF
. many TRBJ2-6 TRBV7-9 TGTGCCAGCAGCTTAGTGTCCGTCTCTGGGGCCAACGTCCTGACTTTC CASSLVSVSGANVLTF
. . TRBJ2-2 TRBV7-2 TGTGCCAGCACCGGGCAGGGGGAGGGACTCGCCCCCATTTGGGTCACCGGGGAGCTGTTTTTT CASTGQGEGLAPIWVTGELFF
TRBD1 many TRBJ2-7 TRBV20-1 TGCAGTGCTAGAGATTCGACAGGGGATTTCTACGAGCAGTACTTC CSARDSTGDFYEQYF
. few TRBJ2-5 TRBV18 TGTGCCAGCTCACCACTTCCCCAAGAGACCCAGTACTTC CASSPLPQETQYF
TRBD1 few TRBJ1-4 TRBV12-3/TRBV12-4 TGTGCCAGCAGTCCCAGTAGGGGACAGGGGCTGGAAAAACTGTTTTTT CASSPSRGQGLEKLFF
. . TRBJ2-5 TRBV6-5 TGTGCCAGCAGTTACAGTGGAGTTGGGGGGCAAGAGACCCAGTACTTC CASSYSGVGGQETQYF
. few TRBJ2-5 TRBV10-2 TGCGCCAGCAGTGAGCAACATCAGACCCAGTACTTC CASSEQHQTQYF
. . TRBJ1-4 TRBV12-5 TGTGCTAGTGGTTTGGTCCAGGGAAGGGTCGAAAAACTGGTTTTT CASGLVQGRVEKLVF
TRBD1 . TRBJ2-7 TRBV19 TGTGCCAGTAGTATGGGGACAGGGGACTACGAGCAGTACTTC CASSMGTGDYEQYF
TRBD2 . TRBJ2-1 TRBV4-3 TGCGCCAGCAGCCAATTCCCAGGGACTAGCGAGTACTTC CASSQFPGTSEYF
. . TRBJ2-3 TRBV6-5 TGTGCCAGCAGTTACGGGGGTGCCACAGATACGCAGTATTTT CASSYGGATDTQYF
. few TRBJ2-1 TRBV28 TGTGCCAGCAGTTTGGGGGGAGGGGGTAGCAATGAGCAGTTCTTC CASSLGGGGSNEQFF
TRBD2 . TRBJ2-3 TRBV11-3 TGTGCCAGCAGCTTATCCCCCCCAGGGACTATCACAGATACGCAGTATTTT CASSLSPPGTITDTQYF
. . TRBJ1-2 TRBV20-1 TGCAGTGCTAGAGATCCAGGGTCTCCGGCCTATGGCTACACCTTC CSARDPGSPAYGYTF
. many TRBJ2-7 TRBV30 TGTGCCTGGAGTGTATTAGGCAGGGACGAGCAGTACTTC CAWSVLGRDEQYF
. few TRBJ1-1 TRBV30 TGTGCCTGGAGCCCAGTGGGGGGAGCTTTCTTT CAWSPVGGAFF
TRBD1 many TRBJ1-6 TRBV14 TGTGCCAGCAGCCAAGTGGGGACAGGCGATTCACCCCTCCACTTT CASSQVGTGDSPLHF
. few TRBJ2-1 TRBV5-6 TGTGCCAGCAGCTTGGAGACATCGAGCTCCTACAATGAGCAGTTCTTC CASSLETSSSYNEQFF
. . TRBJ2-1 TRBV6-2/TRBV6-3 TGTGCCAGCAGTTACGCACTAACCTACAATGAGCAGTTCTTC CASSYALTYNEQFF
. . TRBJ1-1 TRBV10-2 TGCGCCAGCAGTGAGGCCCAGACACCCTACACTGAAGCTTTCTTT CASSEAQTPYTEAFF
. . TRBJ2-7 TRBV4-1 TGCGCCAGCAGCCACCCAGGGGTGGGTTCCGACGAGCAGTACTTC CASSHPGVGSDEQYF
. many TRBJ1-1 TRBV14 TGTGCCAGCAGCCAAGGGCCTCACTACGGGGGCTTTACTGAAGCTTTCTTT CASSQGPHYGGFTEAFF